This T cell receptor (beta chain) is from a study of shared clonotypes between healthy human individuals (dated by TCRdb to 2020 to 2022). About the full investigation: The cohort comprised a couple of women and a few men aged 18 to 49 years. Libraries were prepared and TCR repertoires were sequenced by different laboratories using diverse techniques, in order to increase sequencing depth and limit assay-specific biases. Per donor, leukapheresis produced somewhere between about 0.9 and 9.5 billion PBMCs. To estimate repertoire size and how much clonotype sharing occurs between individuals, the study deeply sequenced the blood TCR repertoires of several healthy adults. For each donor, CD4 naive and CD4 memory were each given three plates, CD8 naive was given two plates, and CD8 memory was given one plate. Broad study findings and their caveats: Larger estimated clonotype richness was generally found for naive subsets than for memory subsets. Higher generation probabilities were observed for clonotypes shared by all four sorted-subset donors than for non-shared clonotypes. Rarefaction of sorted-subset datasets indicated incomplete sequencing despite the large sequencing depth. Because the study included only a small number of donors, the genetic and exposure-history diversity represented was limited. Sampling was restricted to blood, and TCR repertoires in tissue are likely to differ from TCR repertoires in blood. Pairwise subsampling indicated that sequencing depth was expected to affect the degree of clonotype sharing among donors. Sharing across a few donors was observed for 4.5% to 6.5% of naive CD4, over 3% of naive CD8, over 2% of memory CD4, and about 0.38% of memory CD8 clonotypes.

This clone was detected once. The antigen it recognizes is unknown. The sample holds no much larger clone one base away, and base qualities are not on file. Distinct nucleotide sequences in the sample also encode this CDR3. Taken from the germline V gene (reference sequence), the CDR1 and CDR2 loops are MNHEY and SMNVEV. Trimming leaves V shorter by 5 bases and J shorter by 10 bases, with the junction holding 15 bases beyond the gene matches. The cysteine opens and the phenylalanine closes a CDR3 of 15 amino acids. Only the CDR3 DNA stays, 45 bases, in frame from base 1. For the CD8 naive samples, CD45RO-negative cells were positively selected for CCR7, yielding a CD45RA+CCR7+ population from which TemRA cells were excluded. The donors were healthy, HIV-negative adults who had no recently reported acute infections or vaccinations. Every donor was a Caucasian adult living in Nashville, Tennessee, USA. Blood was collected by leukapheresis, and PBMCs were isolated by Ficoll-Histopaque density gradient centrifugation and then cryopreserved in liquid nitrogen vapor phase. Purity and quantity of every magnetically sorted T cell population were checked by analytical flow cytometry. From each sorted fraction, genomic DNA was isolated and quantified by UV absorbance on a Nanodrop 2000c.

TCR CDR3 regions were amplified from genomic DNA by multiplex PCR using the deep immunoSEQ assay. Genomic DNA extracted from each cell subset was distributed evenly over all wells of several immunoSEQ 96-well plates, and each plate served as one replicate. For sorted subsets, each replicate PCR was loaded with 200 ng genomic DNA, equivalent to 25,000 to 35,000 T cell genomes. The purified libraries were quantified using a Qubit 3.0 fluorometer, sized with a Bioanalyzer 2100, and then quantified again using the KAPA Library Quantification kit. Every immunoSEQ 96-well plate was sequenced on a separate single-read 150-cycle Illumina NextSeq 550 flow cell. As for how the authors treated the data: Because only junctional sequences without quality scores were contained in the immunoSEQ output, filtering matching that applied to full-length reads could not be performed. Sequences were annotated with PyIR, a Python wrapper for IgBLAST v1.9, and V/J genes and CDR3 were assigned using IMGT germline references. Reads with weak V/J assignments (E-value above 1e-6), missing CDR3, stop codons, out-of-frame junctions, or ambiguous translated residues were removed. V3J clonotypes were defined by identical inferred V gene, J gene, and CDR3 amino acid sequence. Percentage overlap between repertoires was computed as shared unique clonotypes divided by the size of the smaller repertoire. Three approaches were used to assess repertoire richness: RTK rarefaction, the Chao1 estimator, and Recon v2.1 estimates of unobserved clonotypes. Generation probabilities were computed with OLGA for all TCRbeta clonotypes obtained by the gDNA method from a handful of donors. Not all clones reach the TCRdb copy of this immuneACCESS table, which keeps in-frame sequences only. Checked studies attribute under half of the gap to unresolved V genes and leave the rest unexplained. The V and J calls and clone size are taken from that table; D and trimming were inferred from the DNA. The sample table shows roughly 2,000,000 clones, and about 95% are seen once. Of the sample, less than 1.5% falls within the top ten clones.

The receptor chain draws on TRBV27 and TRBJ1-1, and TRBD1 aligns with 8 junction nucleotides. Sequences were obtained from naive CD8+ T cells sorted from blood. What this sample's cell subset or site label stands for: CD45RA+CCR7+. This receptor was identified in a man aged 18 to 29 in good health. The CDR3 protein is CASSPSTGVQGAAFF. In nucleotides, the sequence is TGTGCCAGCAGTCCCTCGACAGGGGTCCAGGGGGCAGCTTTCTTT.